These 23 T cell receptor beta chains were all obtained from the same sample, sequenced in a study of blood T cells in healthy people across ages. Using a J-beta primer mix together with a sample-barcoded 5' primer, a second PCR was run for roughly 6 to 12 cycles. MiXCR, applied by TCRdb to the 5' RACE reads, yields one record per CDR3 protein. The sample has around 800,000 distinct CDR3 sequences; around a quarter are singletons. These same data were also listed under a study on T cells of mothers and their children.

The specimen sequenced was blood. Receptors were obtained from a boy between 10 and 17 years old in good health.

The chain recombines TRBV5-1 with TRBJ2-3; TRBD2 might be the D (6 bases). Germline loops: CDR1 SGHRS, CDR2 YFSETQ. Trimming took off 0 bases at V and 1 base at J, with 15 bases between the two ends. The CDR3 loop spans 17 amino acids. The DNA of the CDR3 is TGCGCCAGCAGCTTGGAGGACTACAGATATGGCACAGATACGCAGTATTTT. Translating it yields CASSLEDYRYGTDTQYF.

The chain employs TRBV5-5 and TRBJ1-1; no clear D. Germline assignment: CDR1 SGHKS and CDR2 YYEKEE (reference sequence). The CDR3 has 14 amino acids. V lost 0 bases to trimming and J lost 1 base, with 7 bases between them. CDR3 bases: TGTGCCAGCAGCTTGGGGATCGCGAACACTGAAGCTTTCTTT. It codes for CASSLGIANTEAFF.

This chain joins TRBV7-2 and TRBJ2-7, with unresolved D. This CDR3 is 11 amino acids long. With 1 base removed from V and 9 bases from J, the gap between germline ends came to 7 bases. Germline V lookup: CDR1 SGHTA, CDR2 FQGNSA. CDR3 bases: TGTGCCAGCAGCTTAGACCGAGCGCAGTACTTC. Translating it yields CASSLDRAQYF.

This clonotype was found a few times. The chain couples TRBV28 to TRBJ2-4; 8 nucleotides line up with TRBD2. The CDR3 contains 15 residues. Trimming cost V 2 bases and J 6 bases; bases outside gene matches: 6. The germline V gene encodes CDR1 MDHEN and CDR2 SYDVKM. The CDR3 DNA is TGTGCCAGCAGTTTAACCAGCGGGGGCGGAAACATTCAGTACTTC. Amino acid sequence: CASSLTSGGGNIQYF.

The CDR3: CASSSGTGALQETQYF. The CDR3 DNA reads TGTGCCAGCAGCTCAGGGACAGGGGCTCTCCAAGAGACCCAGTACTTC. The chain recombines TRBV6-1 with TRBJ2-5; 10 bases line up with TRBD1. The V segment lost 6 bases and the J segment 1 base; nucleotides outside the gene matches: 8. This CDR3 is built from 16 residues. From germline, CDR1 is MNHNS and CDR2 SASEGT.

The V call is TRBV21-1, the J call TRBJ2-2. TRBV21-1 is termed a pseudogene. The CDR3 has 13 amino acids. The CDR3 is CATTDPNTGELFF. Here the CDR3 DNA reads TGTGCCACCACAGACCCTAACACCGGGGAGCTGTTTTTT.

The sample holds a few counts of this clonotype. The chain employs TRBV5-4 and TRBJ2-3, with D unclear. The CDR3 totals 11 residues. Germline V gene lookup returns CDR1 SGHNT and CDR2 YYREEE (reference sequence). With 6 bases removed from V and 4 bases from J, the gap between germline ends came to 6 bases. In DNA form, the CDR3 reads TGTGCCAGCACACGGGCAGATACGCAGTATTTT. It translates to CASTRADTQYF.

This chain joins TRBV3-1 and TRBJ2-3, with 8 bases aligning to TRBD2. Germline V gene data show CDR1 as LGHDT and CDR2 as YNNKEL (reference sequence). The CDR3 covers 17 residues. After removal of 4 bases from V and 4 bases from J, the junction contained 13 bases not matched to a gene. The CDR3 coding sequence is TGTGCCAGCAGCCTTCTCCGGGGTACTAGCGGAGCAGATACGCAGTATTTT. Translating gives CASSLLRGTSGADTQYF.

This clonotype was found a few times. The rearrangement links TRBV29-1 to TRBJ2-3; 8 nucleotides agree with TRBD2. V trimming: 4 bases; J trimming: 4 bases; junction bases outside the gene matches: 1. The CDR3 consists of 12 residues. Germline lookup yields CDR1 SQVTM and CDR2 ANQGSEA. CDR3 bases: TGCAGCGTTGCGCGGGAGGCAGATACGCAGTATTTT. Its translation: CSVAREADTQYF.

The genes are TRBV2 and TRBJ2-4, with D uncertain. The germline gives CDR1 SNHLY, CDR2 FYNNEI. This CDR3 contains 14 residues. Trimming took off 6 bases at V and 0 bases at J, with 9 bases between the two ends. CDR3 in DNA: TGTGCCAGCAGCGTTTACAGAGCCAAAAACATTCAGTACTTC. Translation: CASSVYRAKNIQYF.

The sample holds a few counts of this clonotype. The chain links TRBV5-1 to TRBJ1-2, with no clear D. CDR1 is SGHRS and CDR2 is YFSETQ in the germline V gene. CDR3 length equals 14 residues. Trimming removed 0 bases from V and 4 bases from J, with 10 bases in between. The DNA for the CDR3 is TGCGCCAGCAGCTTGGACAGTGCAACCTATGGCTACACCTTC. Translating it yields CASSLDSATYGYTF.

The V and J genes are TRBV16 and TRBJ2-7, with D perhaps matching TRBD1 or TRBD2 (5 bases each). CDR1 is KGHSY, CDR2 FQNENV, per germline. The CDR3 runs 14 residues. The ends were cut back, 0 bases at V and 9 bases at J, with 15 bases in the middle. The CDR3 DNA reads as TGTGCCAGCAGCCAATCGAGGGACCGCTTGGTGCAGTACTTC. Its translation is CASSQSRDRLVQYF.

The chain carries TRBV20-1 and TRBJ1-5; D is possibly TRBD1 (6 bases). CDR3 size: 15 residues. Germline CDR1 reads DFQATT; CDR2 reads SNEGSKA (reference sequence). The V end lost 5 bases, the J end lost 2 bases, and 16 bases lay between the germline ends. The CDR3 sequence: CSAAARTDGNQPQHF. CDR3 coding DNA: TGCAGTGCTGCGGCCCGGACAGACGGCAATCAGCCCCAGCATTTT.

CDR3 nucleotides: TGTGCCAGTAGTATTGGCCCCCTAAATGAAAAACTGTTTTTT. Translating it yields CASSIGPLNEKLFF. V is TRBV19 and J is TRBJ1-4; D gene unclear. The V gene lost 3 bases and the J gene lost 5 bases, with 10 bases spanning the gap. This CDR3 comprises 14 residues. Germline lookup yields CDR1 LNHDA and CDR2 SQIVND (reference sequence). Looking up the rest from reference TRBV19 and TRBJ1-4 gives the full variable domain: DGGITQSPKYLFRKEGQNVTLSCEQNLNHDAMYWYRQDPGQGLRLIYYSQIVNDFQKGDIAEGYSVSREKKESFPLTVTSAQKNPTAFYLCASSIGPLNEKLFFGSGTQLSVL.

The chain recombines TRBV4-1 with TRBJ2-2; a possible D gene is TRBD1 (5 bases). Per germline, CDR1 MGHRA and CDR2 YSYEKL. The CDR3 consists of 13 residues. V shed 2 bases and J shed 5 bases, with 6 bases lying between them. This chain's CDR3 is CASSQRQTGELFF. DNA of the CDR3: TGCGCCAGCAGCCAAAGACAGACCGGGGAGCTGTTTTTT.

The CDR3 spells CASSLADGPQETQYF. The CDR3, as DNA: TGTGCCAGCAGCTTGGCGGACGGCCCCCAAGAGACCCAGTACTTC. The rearrangement uses TRBV7-9 and TRBJ2-5; D not resolved. V was clipped by 3 bases and J by 1 base, with 12 bases between them. From germline, CDR1 is SEHNR and CDR2 FQNEAQ (reference sequence). The CDR3 consists of 15 residues.

This clonotype appeared a few times. The genes are TRBV12-3 or TRBV12-4 and TRBJ2-2; D tentatively fits TRBD1 or TRBD2 (7 bases each). V was shortened by 6 bases and J by 6 bases, with 11 bases between the two germline ends. The CDR3 loop spans 13 amino acids. Here the CDR3 reads CASSQGGPGELFF. The CDR3 nucleotides read TGTGCCAGCAGCCAGGGGGGGCCCGGGGAGCTGTTTTTT.

V is TRBV12-3 or TRBV12-4 and J is TRBJ2-5, with TRBD2 matching 12 bases. The V segment lost 7 bases and the J segment 2 bases; nucleotides outside the gene matches: 8. There are 16 residues in the CDR3. CDR3 sequence reads: CASKPLAGGVQETQYF. CDR3 nucleotide sequence: TGTGCCAGCAAGCCTCTAGCGGGGGGGGTGCAAGAGACCCAGTACTTC.

This clonotype was detected a few times. The CDR3 nucleotides read TGCGCCAGCAGTGAGTCGTTAAACAGGGTCCCCGGGGAGCTGTTTTTT. Encoded protein: CASSESLNRVPGELFF. The chain uses TRBV10-2 and TRBJ2-2; maybe TRBD1 (6 bases). This CDR3 contains 16 residues. The V gene lost 0 bases and the J gene lost 6 bases, with 14 bases spanning the gap. In germline, CDR1 is WSHSY, CDR2 SAAADI.

The V gene is TRBV5-1, the J gene TRBJ2-3; D tentatively reads TRBD1 or TRBD2 (5 bases each). Germline V gene lookup returns CDR1 SGHRS and CDR2 YFSETQ. Trimming shortened V by 4 bases and J by 1 base, and 16 bases separated the two germline ends. This CDR3 comprises 16 residues. DNA of the CDR3: TGCGCCAGCAGCCTACAAATCCGGGGCCGCACAGATACGCAGTATTTT. Protein sequence: CASSLQIRGRTDTQYF.

The sample holds a few counts of this clonotype. The gene calls are TRBV5-5 and TRBJ2-7, with D uncertain. V was clipped by 3 bases and J by 4 bases, with 11 bases between them. The CDR3 runs 13 residues. Germline assignment: CDR1 SGHKS and CDR2 YYEKEE (reference sequence). This chain's CDR3 is CASSSATTYEQYF. Written as DNA, the CDR3 is TGTGCCAGCAGCTCGGCAACCACTTACGAGCAGTACTTC.

The chain is built from TRBV12-3 or TRBV12-4 and TRBJ2-7; 7 nucleotides agree with TRBD2. The tail of the sequence fits TRBJ2-1 better, so the J call may be wrong. The CDR3 length is 15 residues. CDR3 protein: CASSPFAAGLVEQFF. In DNA form, the CDR3 reads TGTGCCAGCAGCCCATTTGCAGCGGGGTTGGTTGAGCAGTTCTTC.

The chain is built from TRBV5-4 and TRBJ2-5; perhaps TRBD1 as D (6 bases). The DNA matches TRBJ2-7 better at its end, which makes the J call doubtful. In germline, CDR1 is SGHNT, CDR2 YYREEE (reference sequence). The CDR3 length is 15 residues. Written as DNA, the CDR3 is TGTGCCAGCAGCTTGGGGACAGTATCCACCTACGAGCAGTACTTC. Amino acids: CASSLGTVSTYEQYF.